These 14 T cell receptor beta chains were sequenced from one sample in a study of blood T cells in healthy people across ages. The second PCR ran roughly 7 to 12 cycles with a sample-barcoded 5' primer and J-beta primers. TCRdb itself ran the 5' RACE reads through MiXCR, one entry per CDR3 protein. The sample holds about 1.4 million distinct CDR3 sequences, roughly 64% seen once. The sequencing sample was made of blood. These receptor sequences come from a man in his late teens or twenties in good health.

This clonotype occurred a few times. The rearrangement links TRBV4-1 to TRBJ2-4, with TRBD1 as a possible D gene (5 bases). V gave up 1 base and J gave up 13 bases, with 17 bases separating them. Germline-derived CDR1 and CDR2 are MGHRA and YSYEKL. This CDR3 has 14 residues. The CDR3 DNA sequence: TGCGCCAGCAGCCAAGGTGACAGAGCCGTTCCGCAGTACTTC. Translated, it gives CASSQGDRAVPQYF.

A few counts support this clonotype. The rearrangement joins TRBV9 to TRBJ1-2, with D maybe TRBD1 (5 bases). The germline gives CDR1 SGDLS, CDR2 YYNGEE. Trimming pared 3 bases from V and 5 bases from J, leaving 17 bases between. This CDR3 contains 15 residues. CDR3: CASSGWDQRRYGYTF. DNA of the CDR3: TGTGCCAGCAGCGGATGGGACCAGCGGAGGTATGGCTACACCTTC.

The V call is TRBV10-3, the J call TRBJ1-2; a possible D gene is TRBD1 (6 bases). CDR3 length: 12 residues. Germline V gene sequence: CDR1 ENHRY, CDR2 SYGVKD. Trimming removed 6 bases at V and 8 bases at J, with 13 bases between. This CDR3 is CAIRGQLDGYTF. CDR3 nucleotide sequence: TGTGCCATCAGAGGACAGCTTGACGGCTACACCTTC.

This clonotype was detected a few times. This sequence joins TRBV5-1 and TRBJ2-3; TRBD2 matches at 11 bases. The CDR3 runs to 15 residues. V was pared by 0 bases and J by 4 bases, with 1 base of the junction left unmatched. CDR1 and CDR2 from the germline V gene are SGHRS and YFSETQ. CDR3 region: CASSLVAGGADTQYF. The CDR3 coding sequence is TGCGCCAGCAGCTTGGTAGCGGGAGGGGCAGATACGCAGTATTTT.

The chain employs TRBV20-1 and TRBJ1-2, with TRBD1 matching 10 bases. This CDR3 has 14 residues. In germline, CDR1 is DFQATT, CDR2 SNEGSKA (reference sequence). J lost 4 bases, V lost 5 bases, and 7 bases had no gene match. CDR3 DNA sequence: TGCAGTGCTCATACGGGACAGGGGTCCTATGGCTACACCTTC. It encodes CSAHTGQGSYGYTF.

This clonotype was counted a few times. The chain employs TRBV3-1 and TRBJ2-2; possibly TRBD2 for D (6 bases). Per germline, CDR1 LGHDT and CDR2 YNNKEL (reference sequence). The CDR3 totals 14 residues. V was pared by 4 bases and J by 4 bases, with 10 bases between. This chain's CDR3 is CASSLRDFTGELFF. DNA of the CDR3: TGTGCCAGCAGCCTCCGGGACTTCACCGGGGAGCTGTTTTTT.

About this clonotype itself: A much larger clone is a single base away; this may be a read error. The chain is built from TRBV29-1 and TRBJ2-1; D call uncertain. This CDR3 has 14 residues. Trimming took 6 bases from V and 3 from J, leaving 15 bases between them. CDR1 is SQVTM, CDR2 ANQGSEA, per germline. Written as DNA, the CDR3 is TGCAGCGTCCCATCGGGCAGGATCTACAATGAGCAGTTCTTC. Amino acid sequence: CSVPSGRIYNEQFF.

The CDR3: CATSAGQTYTF. Here the CDR3 DNA reads TGTGCCACCAGCGCGGGGCAGACCTACACCTTC. V and J are TRBV15 and TRBJ1-2, with D possibly being TRBD1 (5 bases). The CDR3 runs to 11 residues. CDR1 is LNHNV, CDR2 YYDKDF, per germline (reference sequence). The germline V and J ends were trimmed by 5 bases and 10 bases, with 11 bases remaining between them.

The chain employs TRBV30 and TRBJ2-3, with D unclear. CDR1 is GTSNPN and CDR2 is SVGIG in the germline V gene (reference sequence). Trimming removed 2 bases from V and 3 bases from J, with 6 bases in between. The length of the CDR3 is 12 residues. CDR3 bases: TGTGCCTGGAGTCCGGATACAGATACGCAGTATTTT. Protein product: CAWSPDTDTQYF.

Only a few counts were recorded for this clonotype. This chain uses TRBV27 with TRBJ2-5, with D possibly TRBD1 on 5 matching bases. Germline V gives CDR1 MNHEY, CDR2 SMNVEV (reference sequence). Trimming shortened V by 2 bases and J by 1 base, and 14 bases separated the two germline ends. The CDR3 runs 16 residues. The chain's CDR3 is CASSLVSAGAQETQYF. The DNA of the CDR3 is TGTGCCAGCAGTTTAGTGTCAGCTGGGGCCCAAGAGACCCAGTACTTC.

This clonotype showed up just a few times. The gene calls are TRBV12-5 and TRBJ2-3; D gene ambiguous. V lost 1 base and J lost 3, with 8 bases in between. Germline loops: CDR1 LGHNT, CDR2 FRNRAP. The CDR3 totals 14 residues. This CDR3 is CASGLGAETDTQYF. CDR3 DNA sequence: TGTGCTAGTGGTTTGGGGGCAGAGACAGATACGCAGTATTTT.

The chain couples TRBV6-5 to TRBJ1-1, with D possibly being TRBD1 (5 bases). This CDR3 spans 14 amino acids. V was shortened by 4 bases and J by 4 bases, with 13 bases between the two germline ends. Germline lookup yields CDR1 MNHEY and CDR2 SVGAGI. The CDR3 sequence: CASSSGALGTEAFF. The DNA of the CDR3 is TGTGCCAGCAGTTCCGGGGCCTTGGGCACTGAAGCTTTCTTT.

This chain joins TRBV4-1 and TRBJ1-2; perhaps TRBD1 as D (6 bases). V dropped 1 base and J dropped 4 bases, with 13 bases sitting between them. The CDR3 contains 15 residues. Germline CDR1 and CDR2: MGHRA and YSYEKL. In nucleotides, the CDR3 is TGCGCCAGCAGCCAAGTAGCTGGGGGCGGCTATGGCTACACCTTC. Its translation is CASSQVAGGGYGYTF.

This clonotype was detected a few times. The chain employs TRBV27 and TRBJ2-1, with D uncertain. V was clipped by 0 bases and J by 6 bases, with 9 bases between them. Germline loops: CDR1 MNHEY, CDR2 SMNVEV (reference sequence). This CDR3 has 14 residues. CDR3 amino acids: CASSLSGFTNEQFF. The CDR3 DNA follows: TGTGCCAGCAGTTTATCCGGATTCACCAATGAGCAGTTCTTC.